This entry lists 12 T cell receptor beta chains sequenced from one sample in a study of blood T cell repertoires in COVID-19. Produced via immunoSEQ multiplex PCR; TCRdb's table is partial and in-frame only. This table has hundreds of thousands of clones, roughly 76% appearing once. Sequencing was done on a sample of peripheral blood. The receptors here all came from a woman at least 80 years old with COVID-19, enrolled during active disease.

The V call is TRBV7-9, the J call TRBJ2-1; TRBD2 matches 8 bases. The V gene's germline CDR1 is SEHNR and CDR2 FQNEAQ (reference sequence). J lost 8 bases, V lost 5 bases, and 8 bases had no gene match. This CDR3 contains 14 residues. This chain's CDR3 is CASSESGSFYEQFF. The CDR3 nucleotides are TGTGCCAGCAGCGAAAGCGGGAGTTTCTATGAGCAGTTCTTC.

This rearrangement joins TRBV12-3 or TRBV12-4 to TRBJ1-1, with D possibly being TRBD1 (5 bases). This CDR3 comprises 13 residues. Trimming removed 5 bases at V and 1 base at J, with 8 bases between. CDR3 amino acids: CASSIQENTEAFF. The CDR3 nucleotides are TGTGCCAGCAGTATACAGGAGAACACTGAAGCTTTCTTT.

This chain links TRBV13 with TRBJ2-1, with D possibly being TRBD2 (5 bases). Germline lookup yields CDR1 PRHDT and CDR2 FYEKMQ (reference sequence). V lost 3 bases to trimming and J lost 4 bases, with 7 bases between them. The CDR3 sequence is 13 residues long. CDR3 DNA sequence: TGTGCCAGCAGCTTGGACTTATACAATGAGCAGTTCTTC. This sequence encodes CASSLDLYNEQFF.

This rearrangement joins TRBV7-2 to TRBJ2-5, with D unresolved. The CDR3 covers 14 residues. V dropped 1 base and J dropped 5 bases, with 11 bases sitting between them. CDR1 is SGHTA and CDR2 is FQGNSA in the germline V gene. The CDR3 region is CASSLGGKRETQYF. Here the CDR3 DNA reads TGTGCCAGCAGCTTAGGTGGCAAGAGGGAGACCCAGTACTTC.

The J gene is TRBJ2-7, the V gene TRBV5-1; D might be TRBD2 (5 bases). The CDR3 consists of 15 residues. Germline V gene lookup returns CDR1 SGHRS and CDR2 YFSETQ. Trimming took off 0 bases at V and 2 bases at J, with 12 bases between the two ends. The CDR3 bases are TGCGCCAGCAGCTTGGCCTCGGGGATTCCCTACGAGCAGTACTTC. This gives the protein CASSLASGIPYEQYF.

Comments on this clone: The same CDR3 arises from other DNA sequences in this sample as well. The V call is TRBV7-9, the J call TRBJ2-3, with 8 bases aligning to TRBD2. The germline CDR1 and CDR2 sequences are SEHNR and FQNEAQ (reference sequence). This CDR3 is built from 14 residues. V was clipped by 0 bases and J by 4 bases; unmatched bases: 0. CDR3 sequence reads: CASSLAGLADTQYF. The CDR3 DNA reads as TGTGCCAGCAGCTTAGCGGGACTAGCAGATACGCAGTATTTT. Full variable domain (outside the CDR3, taken from reference TRBV7-9 and TRBJ2-3): DTGVSQNPRHKITKRGQNVTFRCDPISEHNRLYWYRQTLGQGPEFLTYFQNEAQLEKSRLLSDRFSAERPKGSFSTLEIQRTEQGDSAMYLCASSLAGLADTQYFGPGTRLTVL.

The chain has TRBV29-1 and TRBJ1-1; no firm D call. This CDR3 has 13 residues. Germline V gene data show CDR1 as SQVTM and CDR2 as ANQGSEA. V shed 4 bases and J shed 0 bases, with 9 bases lying between them. The CDR3 is CSVVRLVNTEAFF. CDR3 sequence (DNA): TGCAGCGTTGTTCGACTTGTGAACACTGAAGCTTTCTTT.

J is TRBJ2-2 and V is TRBV12-3 or TRBV12-4; D gene ambiguous. The V gene lost 8 bases and the J gene lost 5 bases, with 12 bases spanning the gap. This CDR3 region has 13 residues. CDR3 region: CASSGTRTGELFF. For the CDR3, the DNA is TGTGCCAGCTCAGGCACCCGAACCGGGGAGCTGTTTTTT.

The gene calls are TRBV20-1 and TRBJ2-7; weak D call: TRBD1 (5 bases). V was shortened by 3 bases and J by 5 bases, with 17 bases between the two germline ends. The CDR3 consists of 14 residues. Germline CDR1 DFQATT, CDR2 SNEGSKA (reference sequence). CDR3 residues: CSASSAQGLNEQYF. The DNA for the CDR3 is TGCAGTGCTAGTTCAGCTCAGGGTCTCAACGAGCAGTACTTC.

V usage is TRBV11-2 and J usage is TRBJ2-7; the match to TRBD1 covers 10 bases. Unmatched junction bases numbered 5, after V lost 2 bases and J lost 4 bases. The CDR3 contains 15 residues. Germline V lookup: CDR1 SGHAT, CDR2 FQNNGV. The CDR3: CASSLWGTGEYEQYF. CDR3 nucleotide sequence: TGTGCCAGCAGCTTATGGGGGACAGGGGAGTACGAGCAGTACTTC.

This chain joins TRBV25-1 and TRBJ2-6; TRBD2 agrees at 7 bases. Losses at the gene ends were 5 bases for V and 2 bases for J; bases not matched to a gene: 3. This CDR3 spans 15 amino acids. Germline V CDR1 and CDR2: MGHDK, SYGVNS. CDR3 sequence: CASSLTSAGANVLTF. As DNA, the CDR3 is TGTGCCAGCAGTCTCACTAGCGCTGGGGCCAACGTCCTGACTTTC.

The chain is built from TRBV14 and TRBJ1-4; 8 positions match TRBD1. CDR1 SGHDN and CDR2 FVKESK come from the germline V gene. V trimming: 5 bases; J trimming: 6 bases; junction bases outside the gene matches: 8. The CDR3 runs 15 residues. The CDR3 DNA reads as TGTGCCAGCAGCTTATGGACAGGGAGGCATGAAAAACTGTTTTTT. It codes for CASSLWTGRHEKLFF.